This TCR beta chain is from a study of identical twins. MiXCR, run by TCRdb on the 5' RACE reads, gives a single entry per CDR3 protein. The data show about 900,000 distinct CDR3 sequences, around 12% seen once. Regarding the study as a whole: Clonotypes of the beta chain that were abundant in cord blood carried fewer insertions (memory repertoires showed none).

Of note for this clonotype: Its antigen is currently unknown.

Germline loops: CDR1 MGHRA, CDR2 YSYEKL. The CDR3 loop spans 18 amino acids. Trimming removed 0 bases at V and 0 bases at J, with 15 bases between. These same data were also listed under a study on yellow fever vaccine responses in identical twins.

The V gene is TRBV4-1, the J gene TRBJ1-5; possibly TRBD1 for D (5 bases). Input material: PBMCs. This TCR was sampled from a young woman in good health. The CDR3 coding sequence is TGCGCCAGCAGCCAAGAAGAACGCACAGGCCTTAGCAATCAGCCCCAGCATTTT. This gives the protein CASSQEERTGLSNQPQHF.